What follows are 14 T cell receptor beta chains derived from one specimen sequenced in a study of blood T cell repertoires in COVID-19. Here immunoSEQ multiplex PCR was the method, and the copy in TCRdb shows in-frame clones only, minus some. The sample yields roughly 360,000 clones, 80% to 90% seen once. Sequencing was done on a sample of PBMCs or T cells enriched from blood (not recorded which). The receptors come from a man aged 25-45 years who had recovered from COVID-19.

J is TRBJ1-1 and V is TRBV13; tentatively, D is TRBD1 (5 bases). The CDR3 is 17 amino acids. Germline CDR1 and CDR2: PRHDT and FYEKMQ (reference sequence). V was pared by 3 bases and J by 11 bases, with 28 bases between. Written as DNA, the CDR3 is TGTGCCAGCAGCTTGCAGGGAGGAGGGGTGGTAGCTATAAGGGCTTTCTTT. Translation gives CASSLQGGGVVAIRAFF.

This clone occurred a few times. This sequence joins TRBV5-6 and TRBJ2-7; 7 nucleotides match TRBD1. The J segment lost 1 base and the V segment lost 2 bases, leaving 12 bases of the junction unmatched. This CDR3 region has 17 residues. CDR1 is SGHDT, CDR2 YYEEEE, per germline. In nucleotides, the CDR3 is TGTGCCAGCAGCTTCATACCCGGGACAGCATTTTCCTACGAGCAGTACTTC. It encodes CASSFIPGTAFSYEQYF.

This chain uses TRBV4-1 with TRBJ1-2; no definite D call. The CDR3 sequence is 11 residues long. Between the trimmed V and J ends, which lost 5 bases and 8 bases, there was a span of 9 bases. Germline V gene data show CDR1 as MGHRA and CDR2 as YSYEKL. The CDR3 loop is CASSWAGGYTF. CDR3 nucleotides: TGCGCCAGCAGCTGGGCGGGGGGCTACACCTTC.

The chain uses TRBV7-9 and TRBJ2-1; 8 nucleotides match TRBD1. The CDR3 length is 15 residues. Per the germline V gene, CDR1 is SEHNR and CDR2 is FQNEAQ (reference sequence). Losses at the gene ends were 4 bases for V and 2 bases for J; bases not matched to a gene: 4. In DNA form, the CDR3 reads TGTGCCAGCAGCTCTACAGGGGGAACCTACAATGAGCAGTTCTTC. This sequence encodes CASSSTGGTYNEQFF.

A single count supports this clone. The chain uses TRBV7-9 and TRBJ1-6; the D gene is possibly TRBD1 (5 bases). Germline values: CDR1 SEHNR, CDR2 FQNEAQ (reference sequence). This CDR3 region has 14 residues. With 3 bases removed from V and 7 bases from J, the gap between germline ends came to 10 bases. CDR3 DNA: TGTGCCAGCAGCTTGGGGGGGGTGAATTCACCCCTCCACTTT. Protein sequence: CASSLGGVNSPLHF. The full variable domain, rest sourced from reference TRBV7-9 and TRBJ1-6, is DTGVSQNPRHKITKRGQNVTFRCDPISEHNRLYWYRQTLGQGPEFLTYFQNEAQLEKSRLLSDRFSAERPKGSFSTLEIQRTEQGDSAMYLCASSLGGVNSPLHFGNGTRLTVT.

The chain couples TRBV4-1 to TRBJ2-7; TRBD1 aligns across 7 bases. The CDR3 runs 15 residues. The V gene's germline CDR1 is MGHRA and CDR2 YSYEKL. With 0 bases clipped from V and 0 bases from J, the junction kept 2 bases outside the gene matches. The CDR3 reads CASSQDGQVSYEQYF. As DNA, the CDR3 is TGCGCCAGCAGCCAAGACGGACAGGTCTCCTACGAGCAGTACTTC.

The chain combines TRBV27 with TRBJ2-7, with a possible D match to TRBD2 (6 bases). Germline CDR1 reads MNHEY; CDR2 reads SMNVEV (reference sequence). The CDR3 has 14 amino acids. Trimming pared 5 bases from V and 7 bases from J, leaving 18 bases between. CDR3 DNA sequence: TGTGCCAGCAGTCGAGGGACGGAGGGGAGGGAGCAGTACTTC. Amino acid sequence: CASSRGTEGREQYF.

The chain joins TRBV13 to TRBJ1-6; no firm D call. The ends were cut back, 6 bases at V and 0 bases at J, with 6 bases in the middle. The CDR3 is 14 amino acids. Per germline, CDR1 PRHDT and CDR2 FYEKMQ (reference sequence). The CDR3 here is CASRYSSYNSPLHF. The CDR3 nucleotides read TGTGCCAGCAGGTACAGCTCCTATAATTCACCCCTCCACTTT.

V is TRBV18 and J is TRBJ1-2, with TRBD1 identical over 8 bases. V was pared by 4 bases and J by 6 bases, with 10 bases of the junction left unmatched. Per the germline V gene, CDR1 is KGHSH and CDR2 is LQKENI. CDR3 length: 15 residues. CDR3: CASSRGGTGSNGYTF. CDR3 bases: TGTGCCAGCTCACGGGGAGGGACAGGTTCGAATGGCTACACCTTC.

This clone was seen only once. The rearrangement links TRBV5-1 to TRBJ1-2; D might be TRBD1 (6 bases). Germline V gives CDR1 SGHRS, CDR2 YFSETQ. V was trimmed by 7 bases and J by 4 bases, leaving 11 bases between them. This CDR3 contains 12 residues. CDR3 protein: CASYREGYGYTF. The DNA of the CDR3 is TGCGCCAGCTACAGGGAAGGCTATGGCTACACCTTC.

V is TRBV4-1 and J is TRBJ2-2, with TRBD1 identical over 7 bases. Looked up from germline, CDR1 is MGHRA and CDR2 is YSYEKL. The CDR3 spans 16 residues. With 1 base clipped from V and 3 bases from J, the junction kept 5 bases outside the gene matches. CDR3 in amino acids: CASSQGKGGDTGELFF. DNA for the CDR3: TGCGCCAGCAGCCAAGGAAAAGGGGGCGACACCGGGGAGCTGTTTTTT.

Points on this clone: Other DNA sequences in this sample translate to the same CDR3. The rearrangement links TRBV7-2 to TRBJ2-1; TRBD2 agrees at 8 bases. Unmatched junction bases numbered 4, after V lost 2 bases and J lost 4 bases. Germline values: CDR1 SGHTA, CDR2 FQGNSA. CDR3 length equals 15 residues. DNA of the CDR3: TGTGCCAGCAGCTTAAGCGGGGGAACGTACAATGAGCAGTTCTTC. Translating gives CASSLSGGTYNEQFF. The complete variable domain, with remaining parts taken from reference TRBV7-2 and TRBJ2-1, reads GAGVSQSPSNKVTEKGKDVELRCDPISGHTALYWYRQSLGQGLEFLIYFQGNSAPDKSGLPSDRFSAERTGGSVSTLTIQRTQQEDSAVYLCASSLSGGTYNEQFFGPGTRLTVL.

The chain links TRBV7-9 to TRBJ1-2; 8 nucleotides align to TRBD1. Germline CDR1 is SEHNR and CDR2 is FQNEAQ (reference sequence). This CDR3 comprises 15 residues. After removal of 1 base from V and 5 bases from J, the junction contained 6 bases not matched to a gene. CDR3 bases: TGTGCCAGCAGCTTAGAGTTGGGACAGGCTTATGGCTACACCTTC. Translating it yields CASSLELGQAYGYTF.

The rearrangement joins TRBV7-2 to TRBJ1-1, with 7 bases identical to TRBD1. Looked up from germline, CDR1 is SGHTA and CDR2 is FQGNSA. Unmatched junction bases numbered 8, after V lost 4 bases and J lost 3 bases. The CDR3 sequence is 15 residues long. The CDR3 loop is CASSSTGQSDTEAFF. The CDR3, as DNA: TGTGCCAGCAGCTCCACGGGACAGTCAGACACTGAAGCTTTCTTT.